This T cell receptor beta chain is drawn from a study of T cell changes during pregnancy in multiple sclerosis. The data were produced by immunoSEQ multiplex PCR, yet TCRdb's version contains in-frame clones alone and is incomplete. Altogether under 110,000 clones are present, about 90% being singletons, with the ten largest covering 1.5% to 2%. Specimen: peripheral blood, collected before pregnancy. The receptor was derived from a female donor with multiple sclerosis, enrolled in a pregnancy study.

The CDR3 loop is CASSLAEAWRYF. CDR3 bases: TGTGCCAGCAGCTTAGCCGAGGCCTGGCGGTATTTT. The chain carries TRBV11-2 and TRBJ2-3; D is undetermined. There are 12 residues in the CDR3. From germline, CDR1 is SGHAT and CDR2 FQNNGV. Deletions cut 1 base from V and 14 bases from J, with 13 bases between.